This entry lists 4 T cell receptor beta chains sequenced from one sample in a study of sequential checkpoint blockade in melanoma. Treatment meaning: randomized to nivolumab then ipilimumab (arm A) or the reverse (arm B). Generated by immunoSEQ multiplex PCR, the TCRdb table keeps only in-frame clones and is missing some. The sample consists of about 13,000 clones, roughly 78% of them appearing once. The specimen comprised CD8+ T cells sorted from blood (inferred from file names), sampled from a patient given nivolumab and ipilimumab in sequence. These TCRs come from a human donor with melanoma.

V is TRBV2 and J is TRBJ1-1; D perhaps matches TRBD1 (6 bases). The V gene's germline CDR1 is SNHLY and CDR2 FYNNEI. The CDR3 consists of 15 residues. V dropped 8 bases and J dropped 11 bases, with 27 bases sitting between them. Here the CDR3 reads CASQMGTGLQLVAFF. The CDR3, as DNA: TGTGCCAGCCAGATGGGAACAGGGCTTCAATTGGTGGCTTTCTTT.

The rearrangement links TRBV10-3 to TRBJ2-6, with D possibly being TRBD1 (6 bases). The CDR3 spans 17 residues. V was shortened by 3 bases and J by 3 bases, with 15 bases between the two germline ends. The V gene's germline CDR1 is ENHRY and CDR2 SYGVKD. The CDR3 spells CAISDGRGSGGANVLTF. The CDR3 bases are TGTGCCATCAGTGACGGCAGGGGAAGCGGTGGGGCCAACGTCCTGACTTTC.

For the CDR3, the DNA is TGTGCCAGCAGCTTGGGAGGTGGGGGCTACTACGAGCAGTACTTC. This translates into CASSLGGGGYYEQYF. The chain couples TRBV5-6 to TRBJ2-7; tentative D call: TRBD1 (6 bases). The ends were cut back, 0 bases at V and 3 bases at J, with 13 bases in the middle. Germline CDR1 and CDR2: SGHDT and YYEEEE. This CDR3 has 15 residues.

J is TRBJ1-5 and V is TRBV28; D unclear. The V end lost 5 bases, the J end lost 0 bases, and 8 bases lay between the germline ends. The germline gives CDR1 MDHEN, CDR2 SYDVKM. The CDR3 spans 14 residues. The CDR3 region is CASSRLDSNQPQHF. The DNA of the CDR3 is TGTGCCAGCAGTCGCCTAGATAGCAATCAGCCCCAGCATTTT.